This TCR beta chain stems from a study of control samples from healthy donors and cancer patients. This CDR3 spans 13 amino acids. CDR1 is SNHLY, CDR2 FYNNEI, per germline. The ends were cut back, 2 bases at V and 8 bases at J, with 10 bases in the middle. This clone has only one observation. Generated by immunoSEQ multiplex PCR, the TCRdb table keeps only in-frame clones and is missing some. The data hold approximately 87,000 clones, with around 87% observed a single time. This chain uses TRBV2 with TRBJ1-5; D uncertain. The source material was blood. The TCR comes from a woman between 50 and 59 years old in good health. The CDR3 spells CASSERREEPQHF. The CDR3 nucleotides read TGTGCCAGCAGTGAAAGACGAGAAGAGCCCCAGCATTTT. The variable domain in full, completed from reference TRBV2 and TRBJ1-5, reads EPEVTQTPSHQVTQMGQEVILRCVPISNHLYFYWYRQILGQKVEFLVSFYNNEISEKSEIFDDQFSVERPDGSNFTLKIRSTKLEDSAMYFCASSERREEPQHFGDGTRLSIL.